This TCR beta chain was observed in a study of T-cell memory formation after mild COVID-19. Study background: Largely, TCR clusters stayed within a single donor.

A remark on this clonotype: What it recognizes is unknown.

TCRdb fed the 5' RACE reads into MiXCR, producing one record per CDR3 protein. The repertoire holds about 190,000 distinct CDR3 sequences, with 27% as singletons. Findings of the study overall: Researchers found some responding clones in pre-infection memory, a sign that cross-reactive memory joined. Most CD4+ clones that shrank were in CM and EM, while CD8+ ones turned up in EMRA.

The source of this sequence is an adult woman who had mild COVID-19 (a few samples of this study predate the infection). Cell type and time point are not known. Sequenced input: PBMCs or a T cell subset sorted from them (not recorded which).

CDR3 protein: CASSYSRGHYEQYF. The CDR3 DNA sequence: TGTGCCAGCAGTTATTCCAGGGGGCACTACGAGCAGTACTTC. The chain joins TRBV6-2 or TRBV6-3 to TRBJ2-7; 8 bases are a match to TRBD1. The CDR3 totals 14 residues. Germline-derived CDR1 and CDR2 are MNHEY and SVGEGT. Trimming cost V 3 bases and J 3 bases; bases outside gene matches: 4.